The next 18 T cell receptor beta chains were all read from a single sample in a study of cytomegalovirus exposure and HLA in healthy donors (dated by TCRdb to the late 2010s). Libraries were prepared through the immunoSEQ multiplex PCR assay. For the multiplex PCR, a mixture combining 60 forward primers for TCR Vbeta segments and 13 reverse primers for TCR Jbeta segments was used. The immuneACCESS repertoire file appears here via TCRdb, limited to in-frame rearrangements. These files lack a portion of the clones; in checked studies, under half of the deficit traces to unresolved V genes, and the cause of the others is not known. For this sample the table gives about 130,000 clones, of which 80% were detected only once. The ten largest clones take up approximately 10% of the sample. Sequenced input: PBMCs. These receptor sequences come from a man aged 25-40 years in good health and CMV-seropositive.

The V call is TRBV6-1, the J call TRBJ2-7; 7 nucleotides match TRBD1. This CDR3 is built from 14 residues. Germline-derived CDR1 and CDR2 are MNHNS and SASEGT. Trimming removed 6 bases from V and 3 bases from J; junction bases left unmatched: 8. The CDR3 bases are TGTGCCAGCAGCTCACAGGGGCTAGTCTACGAGCAGTACTTC. This sequence encodes CASSSQGLVYEQYF.

V usage is TRBV10-2 and J usage is TRBJ1-1; the D gene is possibly TRBD1 (5 bases). CDR1 and CDR2 (germline): WSHSY, SAAADI. Trimming cost V 6 bases and J 3 bases, with 11 bases left between them. This CDR3 contains 13 residues. CDR3 residues: CASRDRTYTEAFF. The CDR3 nucleotides read TGCGCCAGCAGAGACAGAACTTACACTGAAGCTTTCTTT.

The rearrangement joins TRBV29-1 to TRBJ1-1; 7 bases line up with TRBD1. CDR3 size: 12 residues. Germline CDR1 reads SQVTM; CDR2 reads ANQGSEA. The V gene end was trimmed by 7 bases and the J gene end by 4 bases; junction bases not matched to a gene: 6. The CDR3 nucleotides read TGCAGCGCCGTGACAGGGCTCACTGAAGCTTTCTTT. It specifies CSAVTGLTEAFF. Full variable domain (remainder filled in from reference TRBV29-1 and TRBJ1-1): SAVISQKPSRDICQRGTSLTIQCQVDSQVTMMFWYRQQPGQSLTLIATANQGSEATYESGFVIDKFPISRPNLTFSTLTVSNMSPEDSSIYLCSAVTGLTEAFFGQGTRLTVV.

The chain employs TRBV4-1 and TRBJ2-5, with D maybe TRBD2 (7 bases). The better agreement between TRBJ2-7 and the DNA end casts doubt on the J call. The germline V gene encodes CDR1 MGHRA and CDR2 YSYEKL. This CDR3 is 17 amino acids long. CDR3 residues: CASSQEWGGDSTYEQYF. In DNA form, the CDR3 reads TGCGCCAGCAGCCAAGAATGGGGGGGCGACTCCACCTACGAGCAGTACTTC.

The rearrangement uses TRBV18 and TRBJ2-3; 8 bases fit TRBD2. J gave up 0 bases and V 1 base, and 3 bases lay outside the gene matches. CDR3 length: 16 residues. Germline CDR1 is KGHSH and CDR2 is LQKENI. The CDR3, as DNA: TGTGCCAGCTCACCACTTCCGGGAGGGAGCACAGATACGCAGTATTTT. Amino acid sequence: CASSPLPGGSTDTQYF.

This clone showed up just once. The chain recombines TRBV7-2 with TRBJ2-3, with 7 bases matching TRBD1. J lost 14 bases, V lost 5 bases, and 10 bases had no gene match. This CDR3 spans 12 amino acids. CDR1 SGHTA and CDR2 FQGNSA come from the germline V gene. Here the CDR3 DNA reads TGTGCCAGCAGCCCTCCCGGACAGGAGCCGTATTTT. It encodes CASSPPGQEPYF.

J is TRBJ1-2 and V is TRBV29-1, with 7 positions matching TRBD1. This CDR3 has 13 residues. V dropped 7 bases and J dropped 2; count of bases not matched to a gene: 7. CDR1 SQVTM and CDR2 ANQGSEA come from the germline V gene. The CDR3 DNA follows: TGCAGCGGGTGGGACAGAGGGAACTATGGCTACACCTTC. Its translation is CSGWDRGNYGYTF.

The V and J genes are TRBV5-3 and TRBJ2-7, with D tentatively TRBD1 (5 bases). TRBV5-3 is labeled an ORF, and its function is uncertain. There are 10 residues in the CDR3. V lost 1 base, J lost 12 bases, and 8 bases lay in between. CDR3 nucleotide sequence: TGTGCCAGAAGCTTGCAGGGTTCGTACTTC. Translated: CARSLQGSYF.

The chain carries TRBV13 and TRBJ1-6, with 8 bases lining up with TRBD1. The CDR3 is made up of 14 amino acids. The V and J ends lost 5 bases and 9 bases, in that order; junction bases with no gene match: 6. Germline assignment: CDR1 PRHDT and CDR2 FYEKMQ (reference sequence). The CDR3 loop is CASSRQGMGSPLHF. The CDR3 nucleotides are TGTGCCAGCAGCCGACAGGGGATGGGTTCACCCCTCCACTTT.

This chain links TRBV15 with TRBJ2-6; tentative D call: TRBD1 (5 bases). CDR3 size: 20 residues. V was trimmed by 0 bases and J by 1 base, leaving 19 bases between them. Germline values: CDR1 LNHNV, CDR2 YYDKDF (reference sequence). The CDR3: CATSRDGFWTSQSGANVLTF. For the CDR3, the DNA is TGTGCCACCAGCAGAGATGGTTTTTGGACATCTCAATCTGGGGCCAACGTCCTGACTTTC.

The genes are TRBV19 and TRBJ1-5; no clear D. The V end was cut by 7 bases, the J end by 5 bases, with 9 bases between. CDR3 length: 12 amino acids. The germline V gene has CDR1 LNHDA and CDR2 SQIVND (reference sequence). Here the CDR3 reads CASNEEDQPQHF. CDR3 sequence (DNA): TGTGCCAGTAACGAGGAGGATCAGCCCCAGCATTTT. The complete variable domain, with remaining parts taken from reference TRBV19 and TRBJ1-5, reads DGGITQSPKYLFRKEGQNVTLSCEQNLNHDAMYWYRQDPGQGLRLIYYSQIVNDFQKGDIAEGYSVSREKKESFPLTVTSAQKNPTAFYLCASNEEDQPQHFGDGTRLSIL.

The gene calls are TRBV19 and TRBJ2-1, with a possible D match to TRBD1 (6 bases). Germline V CDR1 and CDR2: LNHDA, SQIVND (reference sequence). Trimming removed 6 bases at V and 5 bases at J, with 14 bases between. CDR3 length: 14 residues. The CDR3 nucleotides read TGTGCCAGTAGCTGGGGCAGGGGAAACAATGAGCAGTTCTTC. Translation gives CASSWGRGNNEQFF.

The count of this clone is one. The V call is TRBV11-2, the J call TRBJ2-7, with a weak D call TRBD1 (5 bases). V was shortened by 0 bases and J by 5 bases, with 11 bases between the two germline ends. This CDR3 is built from 14 residues. Germline assignment: CDR1 SGHAT and CDR2 FQNNGV. Written as DNA, the CDR3 is TGTGCCAGCAGCTTAGATTGGGGCCCCCACGAGCAGTACTTC. This sequence encodes CASSLDWGPHEQYF.

This clone has a single count. This chain links TRBV6-6 with TRBJ1-1; D perhaps matches TRBD1 (5 bases). CDR3 length: 14 amino acids. V was clipped by 2 bases and J by 1 base, with 8 bases between them. The germline gives CDR1 MNHNY, CDR2 SVGAGI (reference sequence). CDR3 sequence: CASSYRGGNTEAFF. The DNA for the CDR3 is TGTGCCAGCAGTTACAGGGGAGGGAACACTGAAGCTTTCTTT.

J is TRBJ2-3 and V is TRBV6-1, with TRBD2 as a possible D gene (5 bases). The length of the CDR3 is 17 residues. The germline CDR1 and CDR2 sequences are MNHNS and SASEGT. V gave up 2 bases and J gave up 0 bases, with 15 bases separating them. As DNA, the CDR3 is TGTGCCAGCAGTGAATATTGGAGGATTGCTAGCACAGATACGCAGTATTTT. This gives the protein CASSEYWRIASTDTQYF.

This clone was counted only a few times. V is TRBV2 and J is TRBJ1-4; no reliable D call. There are 14 residues in the CDR3. Germline CDR1 is SNHLY and CDR2 is FYNNEI. Trimming left V 4 bases short and J 3 bases short, with 9 bases between. CDR3 in DNA: TGTGCCAGCAGTGGGGGAGGTCCTAATGAAAAACTGTTTTTT. Amino acid sequence: CASSGGGPNEKLFF.

V gene TRBV27 combines with J gene TRBJ1-1, with a weak D call TRBD1 (6 bases). Trimming cost V 6 bases and J 1 base, with 12 bases left between them. This CDR3 contains 14 residues. Germline CDR1 reads MNHEY; CDR2 reads SMNVEV (reference sequence). CDR3 nucleotides: TGTGCCAGCAGCTACAGGGATGCGAACACTGAAGCTTTCTTT. This codes for CASSYRDANTEAFF.

In its sample, this clone was seen a few times. In DNA, the CDR3 is TGCGCCAGCAGCCGTACTAGCGGGGGGACACGAATCTACGAGCAGTACTTC. Translated: CASSRTSGGTRIYEQYF. The rearrangement uses TRBV5-1 and TRBJ2-7; 12 bases are a match to TRBD2. Germline V gene lookup returns CDR1 SGHRS and CDR2 YFSETQ. CDR3 length: 17 amino acids. With 4 bases clipped from V and 3 bases from J, the junction kept 11 bases outside the gene matches. The full variable domain, with the rest looked up from reference TRBV5-1 and TRBJ2-7, is KAGVTQTPRYLIKTRGQQVTLSCSPISGHRSVSWYQQTPGQGLQFLFEYFSETQRNKGNFPGRFSGRQFSNSRSEMNVSTLELGDSALYLCASSRTSGGTRIYEQYFGPGTRLTVT.